This TCR beta chain was sequenced for a study of tumour-infiltrating T cells in Burkitt lymphoma. Study context: Productive clonality predicted overall and progression-free survival.

TCRdb's table, derived via immunoSEQ multiplex PCR, lists solely in-frame clones and lacks some. Of 15,000 or so clones in the sample, about 33% were seen once. This CDR3 is 15 amino acids long. Germline CDR1 and CDR2: MNHNY and SVGAGI (reference sequence). Losses at the gene ends were 2 bases for V and 8 bases for J; bases not matched to a gene: 9. A few counts support this clone. This sequence joins TRBV6-6 and TRBJ1-1, with 9 bases aligning to TRBD1. The origin of this receptor is a human donor with diffuse large B-cell lymphoma. The sample consisted of tumor tissue. The CDR3 reads CASSYDWTGESEAFF. Here the CDR3 DNA reads TGTGCCAGCAGTTACGATTGGACAGGGGAATCGGAAGCTTTCTTT.